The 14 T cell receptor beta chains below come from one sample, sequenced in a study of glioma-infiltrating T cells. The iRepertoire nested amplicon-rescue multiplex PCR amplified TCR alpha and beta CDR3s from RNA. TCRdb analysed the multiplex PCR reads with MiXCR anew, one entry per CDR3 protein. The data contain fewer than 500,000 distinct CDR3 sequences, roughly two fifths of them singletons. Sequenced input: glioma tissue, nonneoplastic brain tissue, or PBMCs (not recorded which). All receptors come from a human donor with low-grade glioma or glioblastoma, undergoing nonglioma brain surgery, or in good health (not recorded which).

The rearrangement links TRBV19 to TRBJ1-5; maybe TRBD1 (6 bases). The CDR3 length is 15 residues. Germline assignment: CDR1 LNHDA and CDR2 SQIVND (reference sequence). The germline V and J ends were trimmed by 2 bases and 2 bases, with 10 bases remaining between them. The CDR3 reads CASSIRTAGNQPQHF. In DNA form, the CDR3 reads TGTGCCAGTAGTATAAGGACAGCGGGCAATCAGCCCCAGCATTTT.

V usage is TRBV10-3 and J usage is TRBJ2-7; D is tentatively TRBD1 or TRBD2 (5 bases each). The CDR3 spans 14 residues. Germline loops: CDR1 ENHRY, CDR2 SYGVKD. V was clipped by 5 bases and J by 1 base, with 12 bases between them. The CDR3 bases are TGTGCCATCAGTCGCCGGGACGGTTCCTACGAGCAGTACTTC. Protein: CAISRRDGSYEQYF.

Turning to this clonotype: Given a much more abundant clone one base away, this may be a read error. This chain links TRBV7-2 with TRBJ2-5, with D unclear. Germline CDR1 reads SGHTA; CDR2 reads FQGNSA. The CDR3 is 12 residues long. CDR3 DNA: TGTGCCAGCAGCCCCTCTTCCGAGACCCAGTGCTTC. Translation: CASSPSSETQCF. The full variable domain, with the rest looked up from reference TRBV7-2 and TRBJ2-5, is GAGVSQSPSNKVTEKGKDVELRCDPISGHTALYWYRQSLGQGLEFLIYFQGNSAPDKSGLPSDRFSAERTGGSVSTLTIQRTQQEDSAVYLCASSPSSETQCFGPGTRLLVL.

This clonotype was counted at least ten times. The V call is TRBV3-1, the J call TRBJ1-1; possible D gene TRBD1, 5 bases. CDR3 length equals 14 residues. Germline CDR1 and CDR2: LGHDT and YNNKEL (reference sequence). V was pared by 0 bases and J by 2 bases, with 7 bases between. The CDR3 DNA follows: TGTGCCAGCAGCCAAGATAGGGGAAACACTGAAGCTTTCTTT. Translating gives CASSQDRGNTEAFF.

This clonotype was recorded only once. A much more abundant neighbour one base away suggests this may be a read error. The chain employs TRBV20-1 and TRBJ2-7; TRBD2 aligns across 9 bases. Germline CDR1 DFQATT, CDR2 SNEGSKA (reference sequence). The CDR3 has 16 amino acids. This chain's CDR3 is CTARVAGAAGSYEQYF. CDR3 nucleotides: TGCACTGCTAGGGTAGCGGGAGCCGCGGGTTCCTACGAGCAGTACTTC.

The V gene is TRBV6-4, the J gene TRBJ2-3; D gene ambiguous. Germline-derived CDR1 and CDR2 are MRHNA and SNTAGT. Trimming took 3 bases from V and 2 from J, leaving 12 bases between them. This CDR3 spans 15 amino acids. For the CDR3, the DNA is TGTGCCAGCAGTGAGGGAAGCACGCCCACAGATACGCAGTATTTT. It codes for CASSEGSTPTDTQYF.

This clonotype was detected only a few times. CDR3 region: CASSQEGGLAASSYNEQFF. The CDR3 nucleotides read TGTGCCAGCAGCCAGGAGGGGGGACTAGCGGCGAGCTCCTACAATGAGCAGTTCTTC. The chain has TRBV4-2 and TRBJ2-1; 11 positions agree with TRBD2. Germline V CDR1 and CDR2: LGHNA, YNFKEQ. The V and J ends lost 3 bases and 0 bases, in that order; junction bases with no gene match: 10. The CDR3 sequence is 19 residues long.

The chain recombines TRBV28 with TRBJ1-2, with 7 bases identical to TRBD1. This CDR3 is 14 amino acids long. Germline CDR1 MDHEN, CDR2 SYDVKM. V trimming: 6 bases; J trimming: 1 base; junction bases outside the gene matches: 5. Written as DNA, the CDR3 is TGTGCCAGCAGAATACAGGGGTATAACTATGGCTACACCTTC. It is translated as CASRIQGYNYGYTF.

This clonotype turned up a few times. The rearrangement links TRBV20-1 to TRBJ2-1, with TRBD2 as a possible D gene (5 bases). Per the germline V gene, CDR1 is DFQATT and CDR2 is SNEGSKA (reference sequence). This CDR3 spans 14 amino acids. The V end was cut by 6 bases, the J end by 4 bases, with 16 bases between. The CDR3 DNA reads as TGCAGTGCAGAAGGGAGTACTCGATACAATGAGCAGTTCTTC. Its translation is CSAEGSTRYNEQFF.

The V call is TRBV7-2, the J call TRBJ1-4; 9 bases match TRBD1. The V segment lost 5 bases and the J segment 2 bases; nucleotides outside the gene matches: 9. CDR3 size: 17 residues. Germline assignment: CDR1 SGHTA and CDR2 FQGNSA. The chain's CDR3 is CASSPRTGERTNEKLFF. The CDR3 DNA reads TGTGCCAGCAGCCCGCGGACAGGGGAAAGGACTAATGAAAAACTGTTTTTT.

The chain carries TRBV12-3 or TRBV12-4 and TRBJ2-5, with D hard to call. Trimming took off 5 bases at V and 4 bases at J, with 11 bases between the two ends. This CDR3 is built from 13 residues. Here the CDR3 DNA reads TGTGCCAGCAGTCCCCTCAGGAGAGAGACCCAGTACTTC. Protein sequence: CASSPLRRETQYF.

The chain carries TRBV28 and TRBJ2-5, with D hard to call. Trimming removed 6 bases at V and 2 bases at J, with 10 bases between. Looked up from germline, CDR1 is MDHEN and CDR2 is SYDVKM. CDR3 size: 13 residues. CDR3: CASSMGRQETQYF. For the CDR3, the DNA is TGTGCCAGCAGCATGGGAAGGCAAGAGACCCAGTACTTC. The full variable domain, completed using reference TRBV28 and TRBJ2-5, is DVKVTQSSRYLVKRTGEKVFLECVQDMDHENMFWYRQDPGLGLRLIYFSYDVKMKEKGDIPEGYSVSREKKERFSLILESASTNQTSMYLCASSMGRQETQYFGPGTRLLVL.

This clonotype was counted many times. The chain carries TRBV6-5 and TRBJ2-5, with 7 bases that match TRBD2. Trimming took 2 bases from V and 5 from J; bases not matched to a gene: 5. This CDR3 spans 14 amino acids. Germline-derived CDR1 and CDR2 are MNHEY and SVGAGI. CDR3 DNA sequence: TGTGCCAGCAGTTACGGGCAGGGAGGGGAGACCCAGTACTTC. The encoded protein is CASSYGQGGETQYF.

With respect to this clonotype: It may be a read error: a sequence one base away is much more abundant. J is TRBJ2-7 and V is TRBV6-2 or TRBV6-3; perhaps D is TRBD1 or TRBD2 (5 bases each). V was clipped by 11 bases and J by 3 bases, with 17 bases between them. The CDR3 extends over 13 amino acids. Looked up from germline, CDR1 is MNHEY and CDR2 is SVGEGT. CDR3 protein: CAGTPGPYYEQYF. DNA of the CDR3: TGTGCCGGCACACCGGGACCCTACTACGAGCAGTACTTC.